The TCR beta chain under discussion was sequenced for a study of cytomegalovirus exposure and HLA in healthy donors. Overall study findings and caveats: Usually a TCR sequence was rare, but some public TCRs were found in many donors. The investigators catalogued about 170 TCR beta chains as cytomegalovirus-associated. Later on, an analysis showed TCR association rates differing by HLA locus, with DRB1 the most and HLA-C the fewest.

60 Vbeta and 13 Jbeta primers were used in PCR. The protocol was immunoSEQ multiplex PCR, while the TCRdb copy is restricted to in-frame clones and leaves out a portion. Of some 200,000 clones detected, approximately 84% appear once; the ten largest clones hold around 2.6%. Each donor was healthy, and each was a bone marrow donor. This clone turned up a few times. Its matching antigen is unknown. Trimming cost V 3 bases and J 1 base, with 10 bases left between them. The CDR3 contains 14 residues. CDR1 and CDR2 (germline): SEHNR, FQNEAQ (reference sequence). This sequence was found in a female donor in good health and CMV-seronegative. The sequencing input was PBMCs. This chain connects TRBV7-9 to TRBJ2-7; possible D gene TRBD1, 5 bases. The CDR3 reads CASSLDTSSYEQYF. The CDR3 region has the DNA TGTGCCAGCAGCTTGGACACCTCATCCTACGAGCAGTACTTC.